One T cell receptor beta chain is described in this entry. Its antigen is undetermined. Since all of the isolated RNA was reverse transcribed, expressed TCRB transcripts were what got sequenced. TCRdb keeps only in-frame clones here, not all; method: immunoSEQ multiplex PCR. Altogether 900,000 or so clones are present, 15% to 20% being singletons, with the ten largest covering 0.02% to 0.025%. Germline V CDR1 and CDR2: ENHRY, SYGVKD. CDR3 length equals 13 residues. Trimming left V 11 bases short and J 4 bases short, with 17 bases between. The sample belongs to a study of beta chain features in type 1 diabetes. Findings and limits, study-wide: Insertion counts at VDJ junctions were lower in type 1 diabetes patients, who also showed more deletions there.

The sample was naive CD4+ T cells from blood. This sequence was found in a woman younger than 35 in good health. The genes are TRBV10-3 and TRBJ2-5; possible D gene TRBD2, 6 bases. Here the CDR3 DNA reads TGTGCCGCCACCGCGGGATTGGGAGAGACCCAGTACTTC. It is translated as CAATAGLGETQYF.